The 14 T cell receptor beta chains reported below all come from one sample, sequenced in a study of identical twins. Via MiXCR, TCRdb re-called the 5' RACE reads, giving one row per CDR3 protein. This table has fewer than 550,000 distinct CDR3 sequences, roughly an eighth appearing once. This sample was shared with a second study, whose subject was yellow fever vaccine responses in identical twins.

Material: CD4+ T cells sorted from blood. Source of these receptors: a woman between 18 and 30 years old in good health.

The J gene is TRBJ2-1, the V gene TRBV10-3, with 12 bases matching TRBD2. The CDR3 contains 15 residues. V was clipped by 7 bases and J by 9 bases; unmatched bases: 10. Germline assignment: CDR1 ENHRY and CDR2 SYGVKD. CDR3 region: CAITRTSGTSGEQFF. Here the CDR3 DNA reads TGTGCCATCACCAGGACTAGCGGGACTTCTGGTGAGCAGTTCTTC.

This clonotype was detected a few times. The rearrangement uses TRBV27 and TRBJ2-5; 12 bases agree with TRBD2. The V gene end was trimmed by 5 bases and the J gene end by 2 bases; junction bases not matched to a gene: 6. The CDR3 contains 16 residues. Germline values: CDR1 MNHEY, CDR2 SMNVEV (reference sequence). CDR3 nucleotides: TGTGCCAGCAGTAGAGCTAGCGGGAGGGCGCAAGAGACCCAGTACTTC. It is translated as CASSRASGRAQETQYF.

This clonotype has more than one count but fewer than ten. The chain employs TRBV20-1 and TRBJ2-2; D is possibly TRBD2 (5 bases). The CDR3 runs to 14 residues. The germline V gene encodes CDR1 DFQATT and CDR2 SNEGSKA (reference sequence). V was cut by 3 bases and J by 6 bases, with 14 bases left in between. CDR3 protein: CSASLPGGPGELFF. CDR3 coding DNA: TGCAGTGCTAGTCTCCCCGGCGGGCCCGGGGAGCTGTTTTTT.

This clonotype has just a few counts. The chain is built from TRBV20-1 and TRBJ2-1; TRBD1 matches at 10 bases. Germline V lookup: CDR1 DFQATT, CDR2 SNEGSKA (reference sequence). The CDR3 sequence is 10 residues long. With 5 bases clipped from V and 16 bases from J, the junction kept 5 bases outside the gene matches. This CDR3 reads CSASGTGAFF. CDR3 sequence (DNA): TGCAGTGCTTCCGGGACAGGGGCCTTCTTC.

The rearrangement uses TRBV7-8 and TRBJ2-5, with 12 bases identical to TRBD1. Per the germline V gene, CDR1 is SGHVS and CDR2 is FQNEAQ. The V segment lost 3 bases and the J segment 2 bases; nucleotides outside the gene matches: 7. The CDR3 runs 17 residues. Here the CDR3 reads CASSFGTGGAWQETQYF. CDR3 DNA sequence: TGTGCCAGCAGCTTCGGGACAGGGGGCGCGTGGCAAGAGACCCAGTACTTC.

The genes are TRBV12-3 or TRBV12-4 and TRBJ1-1; D perhaps matches TRBD1 (6 bases). This CDR3 is built from 15 residues. V lost 5 bases to trimming and J lost 4 bases, with 17 bases between them. The CDR3 loop reads CASSPTGRLGTEAFF. CDR3 coding DNA: TGTGCCAGCAGTCCTACAGGGCGATTGGGCACTGAAGCTTTCTTT.

The chain couples TRBV19 to TRBJ2-7, with D perhaps being TRBD1 or TRBD2 (6 bases each). This CDR3 has 15 amino acids. Trimming removed 3 bases from V and 7 bases from J, with 19 bases in between. Looked up from germline, CDR1 is LNHDA and CDR2 is SQIVND (reference sequence). The CDR3 DNA reads as TGTGCCAGTAGTATCCCTCGGGGGCGCCTGATTGAGCAGTACTTC. This gives the protein CASSIPRGRLIEQYF.

This rearrangement joins TRBV20-1 to TRBJ2-7; 7 nucleotides align to TRBD2. There are 13 residues in the CDR3. Germline V gene sequence: CDR1 DFQATT, CDR2 SNEGSKA (reference sequence). V was pared by 3 bases and J by 2 bases, with 4 bases of the junction left unmatched. Here the CDR3 DNA reads TGCAGTGCTAGGGGCGGGAGAGCCTACGAGCAGTACTTC. Its protein is CSARGGRAYEQYF.

The sample holds a few counts of this clonotype. The chain has TRBV7-2 and TRBJ2-7; either TRBD1 or TRBD2 may fit D (5 bases each). V was shortened by 5 bases and J by 5 bases, with 16 bases between the two germline ends. The germline CDR1 and CDR2 sequences are SGHTA and FQGNSA. The CDR3 spans 14 residues. The chain's CDR3 is CASSPRARGDEQYF. The CDR3 nucleotides read TGTGCCAGCAGCCCCCGAGCTAGGGGAGACGAGCAGTACTTC. The full variable domain, rest sourced from reference TRBV7-2 and TRBJ2-7, is GAGVSQSPSNKVTEKGKDVELRCDPISGHTALYWYRQSLGQGLEFLIYFQGNSAPDKSGLPSDRFSAERTGGSVSTLTIQRTQQEDSAVYLCASSPRARGDEQYFGPGTRLTVT.

This clonotype was counted ten times or more. This chain connects TRBV5-1 to TRBJ2-3; D perhaps matches TRBD2 (5 bases). The CDR3 spans 15 residues. Germline V gene sequence: CDR1 SGHRS, CDR2 YFSETQ. The ends were cut back, 4 bases at V and 3 bases at J, with 15 bases in the middle. The CDR3 loop is CASSEGLAGTDTQYF. The CDR3 DNA follows: TGCGCCAGCAGCGAGGGATTAGCTGGTACAGATACGCAGTATTTT.

In this sample, this clonotype turned up many times. The V call is TRBV28, the J call TRBJ2-1; TRBD2 is a possible D gene (5 bases). Looked up from germline, CDR1 is MDHEN and CDR2 is SYDVKM. The CDR3 is made up of 16 amino acids. V was clipped by 7 bases and J by 4 bases, with 20 bases between them. In nucleotides, the CDR3 is TGTGCCAGCACCAACTCTGGACCGGGGAATTACAATGAGCAGTTCTTC. Protein sequence: CASTNSGPGNYNEQFF.

This clonotype showed up just a few times. This chain connects TRBV12-3 or TRBV12-4 to TRBJ2-7; D is perhaps TRBD2 (5 bases). CDR3 length: 15 residues. V lost 3 bases, J lost 2 bases, and 14 bases lay in between. The CDR3, as DNA: TGTGCCAGCAGTTTTGCCCTGGACGGGACCTACGAGCAGTACTTC. Its protein is CASSFALDGTYEQYF.

This clonotype has more than one count but fewer than ten. The chain recombines TRBV4-2 with TRBJ1-1; D might be TRBD1 (6 bases). Germline V CDR1 and CDR2: LGHNA, YNFKEQ. The CDR3 contains 16 residues. V lost 1 base and J lost 4, with 16 bases in between. The CDR3 DNA is TGTGCCAGCAGCCAAGGCTGGGGGGGCGCTAGCACTGAAGCTTTCTTT. This sequence encodes CASSQGWGGASTEAFF.

This clonotype was seen a few times. DNA of the CDR3: TGCGCCAGCAGCTTATCGGGGGGGCCGGCCTACGAGCAGTACTTC. Translated: CASSLSGGPAYEQYF. The J gene is TRBJ2-7, the V gene TRBV5-1, with TRBD2 matching over 8 bases. V was pared by 2 bases and J by 2 bases, with 6 bases of the junction left unmatched. This CDR3 is 15 amino acids long. Germline-derived CDR1 and CDR2 are SGHRS and YFSETQ.